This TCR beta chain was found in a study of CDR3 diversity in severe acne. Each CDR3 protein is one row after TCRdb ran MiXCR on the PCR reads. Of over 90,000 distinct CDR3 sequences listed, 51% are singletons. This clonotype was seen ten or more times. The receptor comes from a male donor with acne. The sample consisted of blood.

In DNA, the CDR3 is TGCGCCAGCAGCCCGAGTTTAGTGAGGGGCTCCTACAATGAGCAGTTCTTC. This codes for CASSPSLVRGSYNEQFF. The chain couples TRBV5-1 to TRBJ2-1, with D possibly called TRBD1 or TRBD2 (5 bases each). Germline V lookup: CDR1 SGHRS, CDR2 YFSETQ. The CDR3 is 17 amino acids. V lost 4 bases and J lost 0, with 17 bases in between.